This entry is about one TCR beta chain. Its antigen is not identified. The data are from a study of T cells after yellow fever vaccination. Study at large: SMART-Seq v4 Ultra Low Input served to prepare low-cell-number fractions. Study results and limitations: Reappearance after the booster was seen for most primary-vaccination clones, at 95% to 97% CD4 and about 90% CD8.

The germline CDR1 and CDR2 sequences are MGHRA and YSYEKL. V was clipped by 4 bases and J by 2 bases, with 18 bases between them. The length of the CDR3 is 16 residues. Universal primer sites and UMIs were introduced during 5'RACE template-switching synthesis of TCR cDNA. In TCRdb, the 5' RACE reads were re-called with MiXCR into one record per CDR3 protein. This sample has approximately 510,000 distinct CDR3 sequences, with 20% to 25% found just once. The receptor was derived from a man aged 18 to 30 who received the YFV17D yellow fever vaccine. V is TRBV4-1 and J is TRBJ2-7; D is undetermined. Sequenced here: PBMCs, sampled less than 25 days after the first yellow fever vaccination. The CDR3 coding sequence is TGCGCCAGCAGCCCTAACACATTCTCCCCGGCCTACGAGCAGTACTTC. Translation gives CASSPNTFSPAYEQYF.